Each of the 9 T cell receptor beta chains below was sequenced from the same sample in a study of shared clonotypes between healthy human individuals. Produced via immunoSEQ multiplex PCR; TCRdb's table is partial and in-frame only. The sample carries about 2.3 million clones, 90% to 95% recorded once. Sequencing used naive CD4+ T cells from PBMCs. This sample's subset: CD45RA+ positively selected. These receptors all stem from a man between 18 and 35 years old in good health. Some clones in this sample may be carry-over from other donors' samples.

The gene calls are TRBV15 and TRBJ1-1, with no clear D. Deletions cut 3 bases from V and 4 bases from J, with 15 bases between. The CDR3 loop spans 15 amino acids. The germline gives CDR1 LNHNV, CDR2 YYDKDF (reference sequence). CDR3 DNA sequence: TGTGCCACCAGCAGCATGGTGAAGGGAGGCACTGAAGCTTTCTTT. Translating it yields CATSSMVKGGTEAFF.

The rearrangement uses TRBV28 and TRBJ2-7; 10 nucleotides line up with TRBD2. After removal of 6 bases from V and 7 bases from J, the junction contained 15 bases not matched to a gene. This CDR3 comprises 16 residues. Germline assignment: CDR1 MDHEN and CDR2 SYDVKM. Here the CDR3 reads CASSPFRLAGAREQYF. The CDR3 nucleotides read TGTGCCAGCAGCCCCTTTCGGCTAGCGGGAGCGAGAGAGCAGTACTTC. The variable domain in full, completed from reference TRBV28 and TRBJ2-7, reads DVKVTQSSRYLVKRTGEKVFLECVQDMDHENMFWYRQDPGLGLRLIYFSYDVKMKEKGDIPEGYSVSREKKERFSLILESASTNQTSMYLCASSPFRLAGAREQYFGPGTRLTVT.

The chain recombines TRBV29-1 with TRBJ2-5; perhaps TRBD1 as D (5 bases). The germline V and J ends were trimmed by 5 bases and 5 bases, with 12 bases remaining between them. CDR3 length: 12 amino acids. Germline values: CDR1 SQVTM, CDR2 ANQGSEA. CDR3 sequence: CSVMQGGETQYF. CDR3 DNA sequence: TGCAGCGTTATGCAGGGTGGCGAGACCCAGTACTTC.

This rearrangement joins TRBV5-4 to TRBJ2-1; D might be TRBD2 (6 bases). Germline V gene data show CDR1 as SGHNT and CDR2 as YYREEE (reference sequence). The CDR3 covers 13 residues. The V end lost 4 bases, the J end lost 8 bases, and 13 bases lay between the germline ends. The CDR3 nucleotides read TGTGCCAGCAGCCCTGGGACTCGCGATGAGCAGTTCTTC. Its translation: CASSPGTRDEQFF.

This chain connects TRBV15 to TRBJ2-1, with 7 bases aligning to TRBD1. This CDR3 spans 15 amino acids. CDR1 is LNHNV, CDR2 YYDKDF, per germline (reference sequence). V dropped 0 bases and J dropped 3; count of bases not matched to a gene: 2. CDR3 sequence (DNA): TGTGCCACCAGCAGAGAGGGGACAGACTACAATGAGCAGTTCTTC. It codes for CATSREGTDYNEQFF.

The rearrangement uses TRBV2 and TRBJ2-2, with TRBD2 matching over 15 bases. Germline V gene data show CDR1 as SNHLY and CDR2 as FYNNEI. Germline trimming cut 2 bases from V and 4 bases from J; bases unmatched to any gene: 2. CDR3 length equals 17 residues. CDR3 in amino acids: CASSERGLAGGTGELFF. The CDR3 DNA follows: TGTGCCAGCAGTGAAAGGGGACTAGCGGGAGGCACCGGGGAGCTGTTTTTT.

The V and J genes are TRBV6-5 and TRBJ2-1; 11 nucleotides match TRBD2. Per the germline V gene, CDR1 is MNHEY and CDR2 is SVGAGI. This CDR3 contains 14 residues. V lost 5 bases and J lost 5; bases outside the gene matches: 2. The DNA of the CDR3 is TGTGCCAGCAGTACTAGCGGGGGACACAATGAGCAGTTCTTC. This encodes CASSTSGGHNEQFF.

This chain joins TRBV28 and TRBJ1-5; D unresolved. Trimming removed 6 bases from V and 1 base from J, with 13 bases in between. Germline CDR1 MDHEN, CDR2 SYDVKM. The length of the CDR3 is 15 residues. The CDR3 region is CASRLPGESNQPQHF. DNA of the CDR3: TGTGCCAGCAGACTTCCGGGAGAAAGCAATCAGCCCCAGCATTTT.

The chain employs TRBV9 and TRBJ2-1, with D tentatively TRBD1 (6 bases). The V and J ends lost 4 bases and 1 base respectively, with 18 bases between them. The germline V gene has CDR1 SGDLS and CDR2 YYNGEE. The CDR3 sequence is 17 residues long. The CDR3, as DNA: TGTGCCAGCAGCCCCACCCAGAGAGGGGGTTCCTACAATGAGCAGTTCTTC. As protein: CASSPTQRGGSYNEQFF.